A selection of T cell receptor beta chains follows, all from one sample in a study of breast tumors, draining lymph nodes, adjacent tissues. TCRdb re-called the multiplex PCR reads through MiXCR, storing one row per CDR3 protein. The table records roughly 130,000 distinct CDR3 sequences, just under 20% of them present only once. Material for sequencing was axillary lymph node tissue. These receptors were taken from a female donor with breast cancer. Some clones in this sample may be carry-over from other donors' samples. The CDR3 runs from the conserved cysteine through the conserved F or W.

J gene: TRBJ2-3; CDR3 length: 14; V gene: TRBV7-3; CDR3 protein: CASSSLTGPDTQYF
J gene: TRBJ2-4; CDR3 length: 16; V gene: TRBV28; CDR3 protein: CASSPGGRGAKNIQYF
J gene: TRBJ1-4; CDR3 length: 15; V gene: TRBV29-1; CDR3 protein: CSVLRQGVTNEKLFF
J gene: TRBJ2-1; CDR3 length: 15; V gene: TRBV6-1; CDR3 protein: CASSSLAGGPGEQFF
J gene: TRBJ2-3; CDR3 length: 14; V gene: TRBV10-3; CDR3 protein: CAISEKGGSDTQYF
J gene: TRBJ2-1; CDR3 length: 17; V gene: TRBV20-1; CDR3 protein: CSARRTSNIPRYNEQFF
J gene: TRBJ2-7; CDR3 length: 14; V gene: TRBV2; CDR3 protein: CASSAQGAWNEQYF
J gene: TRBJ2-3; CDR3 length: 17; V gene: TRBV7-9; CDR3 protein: CASSLAWGDGASDTQYF
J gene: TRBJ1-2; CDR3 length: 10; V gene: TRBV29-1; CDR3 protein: CSVVDSGYTF
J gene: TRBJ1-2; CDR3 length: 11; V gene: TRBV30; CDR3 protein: CARGQLYGYTF
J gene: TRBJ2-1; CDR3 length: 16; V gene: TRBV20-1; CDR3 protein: CSATPPGLAGFGEQFF
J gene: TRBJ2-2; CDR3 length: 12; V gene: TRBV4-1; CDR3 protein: CASSQGGRELFF
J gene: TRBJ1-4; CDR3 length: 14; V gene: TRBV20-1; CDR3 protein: CSANSGSANEKLFF
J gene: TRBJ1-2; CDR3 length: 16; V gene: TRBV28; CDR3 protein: CASSLSGGAWGYGYTF
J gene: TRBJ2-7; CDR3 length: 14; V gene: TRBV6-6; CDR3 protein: CASRPTGFSYEQYF
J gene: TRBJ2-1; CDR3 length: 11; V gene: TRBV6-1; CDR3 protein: CASSQNNEQFF
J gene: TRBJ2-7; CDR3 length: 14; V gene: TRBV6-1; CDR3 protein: CASSEDRSLYEQYF
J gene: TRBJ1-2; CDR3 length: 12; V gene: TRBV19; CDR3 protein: CASSQGVYGYTF
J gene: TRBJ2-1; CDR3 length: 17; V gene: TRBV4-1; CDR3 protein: CASSQEEGAVSYNEQFF
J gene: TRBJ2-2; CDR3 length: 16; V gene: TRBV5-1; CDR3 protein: CASSLSAGGVTGELFF
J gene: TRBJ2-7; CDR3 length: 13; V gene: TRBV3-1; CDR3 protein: CASSQGRALLQYF
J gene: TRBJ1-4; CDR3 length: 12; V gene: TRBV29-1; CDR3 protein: CSVEEAQEKLFF
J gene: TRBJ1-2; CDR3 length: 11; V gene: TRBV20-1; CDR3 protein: CSAWTGTGYTF
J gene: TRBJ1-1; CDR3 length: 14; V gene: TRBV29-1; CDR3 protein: CSVLDRKGNTEAFF